This T cell receptor (beta chain) was captured by sequencing in a study of response to subunit inactivated influenza vaccine listed by TCRdb under 2018. Context from the whole study: To follow how T cells responded to a trivalent subunit inactivated influenza vaccine, the researchers relied on deep quantitative profiling of the T cell receptor repertoire.

V is cut by 5 bases and J by 5 bases, and the space between the germline ends is 21 bases. Taken from cysteine to phenylalanine, the CDR3 has 17 residues. Only the CDR3 part of the read is kept: 51 bases, read in frame from the first base. Looking up the germline V gene yields CDR1 MGHRA and CDR2 YSYEKL. This clonotype appeared a few times. Its recognized antigen is unknown. Base qualities are not recorded, but no much larger clone differs from it by a single base. Library preparation employed RT-PCR. TCRdb lists the instrument as Illumina HiSeq 2500. Through fastp at Q25 and MiXCR, TCRdb rebuilt clones from the public reads, retaining in-frame beta chains. Each entry is one CDR3 protein sequence, shown with its most common DNA and genes. The sample table holds roughly 700,000 distinct CDR3 sequences, of which around 13% were seen once. Clones ranked in the top ten supply 5.5% to 8% of the sample. General conclusions and limits of the study: It was suggested by the authors that each seasonal influenza vaccination may recruit only a limited number of new T cells.

The sequence links TRBV4-1 to TRBJ2-2; TRBD2 is perhaps the D gene, given 7 matching bases. The sample here was PBMCs from blood, taken 14 to 15 days before vaccination. The clonotype comes from a man aged 45 to 65 who received an inactivated influenza vaccine. Donor details come from another sample of the same person, matched by shared clones. The bases are TGCGCCAGCAGCTCTCCCCTAATACAGGGAGGGACCGGGGAGCTGTTTTTT. The encoded protein is CASSSPLIQGGTGELFF.